The 27 T cell receptor beta chains in this list originate from one sample, sequenced in a study of cytomegalovirus exposure and HLA in healthy donors. Both 60 Vbeta primers and 13 Jbeta primers went into the PCR. Sequenced by immunoSEQ multiplex PCR; TCRdb stores in-frame clones only, minus some. In the table there are hundreds of thousands of clones, roughly 81% of which are singletons. Sequencing used PBMCs. Receptors originate from a girl aged 2-10 years in good health and CMV-seronegative.

The V call is TRBV5-4, the J call TRBJ1-2, with 7 bases fitting TRBD1. This CDR3 has 12 residues. Germline trimming cut 4 bases from V and 4 bases from J; bases unmatched to any gene: 1. In germline, CDR1 is SGHNT, CDR2 YYREEE (reference sequence). The CDR3 DNA reads as TGTGCCAGCAGCCGGGACAGCTATGGCTACACCTTC. The encoded protein is CASSRDSYGYTF.

The rearrangement joins TRBV10-3 to TRBJ2-7, with 7 bases that match TRBD2. The germline V gene has CDR1 ENHRY and CDR2 SYGVKD. V lost 8 bases to trimming and J lost 2 bases; unmatched junction nucleotides: 6. The CDR3 extends over 13 amino acids. The CDR3 loop is CAIGRGYPYEQYF. The CDR3 DNA reads as TGTGCCATCGGGCGGGGGTACCCCTACGAGCAGTACTTC.

Comment on this clone: At one end the junction does not follow the germline gene, possibly because of a read error. The chain has TRBV7-2 and TRBJ2-3; the match to TRBD2 covers 11 bases. Germline CDR1 SGHTA, CDR2 FQGNSA. The CDR3 loop spans 18 amino acids. The CDR3 region is CASSLPSGRSPSTDTQYF. CDR3 in DNA: TGTGCCAGCAGCTTACCTAGCGGGAGGTCGCCTAGCACAGATACGCAATATTTT.

The chain employs TRBV9 and TRBJ2-3; 12 positions match TRBD2. Trimming at V came to 3 bases and at J to 6 bases, leaving 5 bases not matched to a gene. The CDR3 has 15 amino acids. Looked up from germline, CDR1 is SGDLS and CDR2 is YYNGEE. CDR3 in DNA: TGTGCCAGCAGCGGGACTAGCGGGGTAACGGATACGCAGTATTTT. Amino acids: CASSGTSGVTDTQYF. The full variable domain, with the rest looked up from reference TRBV9 and TRBJ2-3, is DSGVTQTPKHLITATGQRVTLRCSPRSGDLSVYWYQQSLDQGLQFLIQYYNGEERAKGNILERFSAQQFPDLHSELNLSSLELGDSALYFCASSGTSGVTDTQYFGPGTRLTVL.

V gene TRBV30 combines with J gene TRBJ1-5, with D perhaps TRBD1 (5 bases). Germline values: CDR1 GTSNPN, CDR2 SVGIG (reference sequence). The CDR3 is 15 amino acids. The germline V and J ends were trimmed by 0 bases and 8 bases, with 17 bases remaining between them. The CDR3 bases are TGTGCCTGGAGTGTAGATGGTGGGGACTTTAAGCCCCAGCATTTT. It codes for CAWSVDGGDFKPQHF.

The chain uses TRBV11-1 and TRBJ1-1, with 10 nucleotides matching TRBD1. Per germline, CDR1 SGHAT and CDR2 FQDESV (reference sequence). The CDR3 has 15 residues. J was trimmed by 5 bases and V by 6 bases; bases with no gene match: 9. The CDR3 DNA reads TGTGCCAGCAGTAGAAGGGACAGGGGAGAGACTGAAGCTTTCTTT. It yields the protein CASSRRDRGETEAFF.

The rearrangement links TRBV5-6 to TRBJ1-5; 7 positions match TRBD1. The V and J ends lost 4 bases and 5 bases, in that order; junction bases with no gene match: 3. The CDR3 runs to 13 residues. From germline, CDR1 is SGHDT and CDR2 YYEEEE. The CDR3 DNA sequence: TGTGCCAGCAGCGAGGGGGCCTATCAGCCCCAGCATTTT. It is translated as CASSEGAYQPQHF.

The chain employs TRBV27 and TRBJ2-2, with a possible D match to TRBD1 (6 bases). V was clipped by 3 bases and J by 2 bases, with 10 bases between them. Germline V gene lookup returns CDR1 MNHEY and CDR2 SMNVEV (reference sequence). The CDR3 is 15 amino acids. The CDR3 DNA reads as TGTGCCAGCAGTTTTCTCAGGGGTAACACCGGGGAGCTGTTTTTT. Its translation: CASSFLRGNTGELFF.

This clone was found a few times. The rearrangement uses TRBV6-1 and TRBJ1-2, with D hard to call. Trimming cost V 2 bases and J 0 bases, with 7 bases left between them. CDR3 length: 14 amino acids. Germline CDR1 MNHNS, CDR2 SASEGT. CDR3 nucleotide sequence: TGTGCCAGCAGTGAAAATCAGGCTAACTATGGCTACACCTTC. Protein product: CASSENQANYGYTF.

A single count supports this clone. The chain carries TRBV7-9 and TRBJ2-3; 7 nucleotides line up with TRBD1. Germline V lookup: CDR1 SEHNR, CDR2 FQNEAQ (reference sequence). The ends lost 5 bases at V and 1 base at J; junction bases unmatched: 3. The CDR3 is made up of 14 amino acids. As DNA, the CDR3 is TGTGCCAGCAGCCCGAGGGGGCGCACAGATACGCAGTATTTT. Translation: CASSPRGRTDTQYF.

The CDR3 nucleotides are TGTGCCACCAGCAGAGACAGCTCCTACGAGCAGTACTTC. Its translation is CATSRDSSYEQYF. The chain couples TRBV15 to TRBJ2-7; D is unclear. The V and J ends lost 0 bases and 0 bases respectively, with 3 bases between them. The CDR3 sequence is 13 residues long. Germline lookup yields CDR1 LNHNV and CDR2 YYDKDF (reference sequence).

The chain couples TRBV15 to TRBJ2-1, with D possibly being TRBD1 (5 bases). CDR1 is LNHNV, CDR2 YYDKDF, per germline (reference sequence). CDR3 length equals 14 residues. V lost 0 bases to trimming and J lost 4 bases, with 7 bases between them. DNA of the CDR3: TGTGCCACCAGCAGAGATCCAGGGTACAATGAGCAGTTCTTC. Its protein product is CATSRDPGYNEQFF.

The genes are TRBV6-5 and TRBJ2-3; TRBD2 aligns across 9 bases. J lost 4 bases, V lost 8 bases, and 7 bases had no gene match. Germline V gene lookup returns CDR1 MNHEY and CDR2 SVGAGI. This CDR3 comprises 14 residues. The CDR3 sequence: CASAAGGHADTQYF. DNA for the CDR3: TGTGCCAGCGCGGCGGGGGGGCATGCAGATACGCAGTATTTT.

The gene calls are TRBV19 and TRBJ2-5; D possibly corresponds to TRBD1 (9 bases). Germline-derived CDR1 and CDR2 are LNHDA and SQIVND (reference sequence). The CDR3 length is 17 residues. With 6 bases removed from V and 5 bases from J, the gap between germline ends came to 25 bases. CDR3 residues: CASRNRGGTGTPETQYF. In nucleotides, the CDR3 is TGTGCCAGTAGAAACCGGGGGGGGACAGGGACCCCCGAGACCCAGTACTTC.

The chain uses TRBV4-2 and TRBJ2-1, with D hard to call. V shed 1 base and J shed 0 bases, with 10 bases lying between them. Per the germline V gene, CDR1 is LGHNA and CDR2 is YNFKEQ. There are 16 residues in the CDR3. CDR3 amino acids: CASSQALTLSYNEQFF. In DNA, the CDR3 is TGTGCCAGCAGCCAAGCACTAACCCTCTCCTACAATGAGCAGTTCTTC.

V is TRBV5-1 and J is TRBJ1-1; TRBD1 aligns across 8 bases. This CDR3 contains 15 residues. V was pared by 4 bases and J by 1 base, with 6 bases of the junction left unmatched. Germline assignment: CDR1 SGHRS and CDR2 YFSETQ. CDR3 in DNA: TGCGCCAGCAGCATCGGACAGGGCGGGAACACTGAAGCTTTCTTT. It yields the protein CASSIGQGGNTEAFF.

This chain connects TRBV20-1 to TRBJ1-2; a weak D match, TRBD1 (5 bases). CDR3 length: 11 amino acids. The ends were cut back, 4 bases at V and 6 bases at J, with 9 bases in the middle. Germline CDR1 reads DFQATT; CDR2 reads SNEGSKA (reference sequence). CDR3: CSATIRDGYTF. Here the CDR3 DNA reads TGCAGTGCTACTATCAGGGATGGCTACACCTTC.

The CDR3 region has the DNA TGTGCCAGCAGCTATTCCGGGACAGGGGGTACTCAGCCCCAGCATTTT. This gives the protein CASSYSGTGGTQPQHF. The J gene is TRBJ1-5, the V gene TRBV7-2, with 11 bases identical to TRBD1. The length of the CDR3 is 16 residues. With V trimmed by 4 bases and J by 6 bases, 8 bases remained unmatched. Germline V gene data show CDR1 as SGHTA and CDR2 as FQGNSA.

The V and J genes are TRBV5-1 and TRBJ2-5; 9 bases are shared with TRBD2. Germline loops: CDR1 SGHRS, CDR2 YFSETQ. This CDR3 is 15 amino acids long. V trimming: 3 bases; J trimming: 5 bases; junction bases outside the gene matches: 8. For the CDR3, the DNA is TGCGCCAGCAGCTCCTTAGCGGGGGCCGCGGAGACCCAGTACTTC. Its protein is CASSSLAGAAETQYF.

This clone was observed a single time. The genes are TRBV5-4 and TRBJ1-2; 8 bases fit TRBD1. The CDR3 consists of 14 residues. V was pared by 2 bases and J by 4 bases, with 4 bases of the junction left unmatched. The V gene's germline CDR1 is SGHNT and CDR2 YYREEE (reference sequence). The DNA of the CDR3 is TGTGCCAGCAGCTTACAGGGGGAGAGCTATGGCTACACCTTC. Translated, it gives CASSLQGESYGYTF.

This clone appeared a single time. Here the CDR3 reads CASSLEGFRAYEQYF. The DNA of the CDR3 is TGTGCCAGCAGCTTAGAGGGTTTCAGGGCCTACGAGCAGTACTTC. The rearrangement uses TRBV7-9 and TRBJ2-7; D is possibly TRBD1 (5 bases). The germline CDR1 and CDR2 sequences are SEHNR and FQNEAQ (reference sequence). Trimming removed 1 base at V and 2 bases at J, with 12 bases between. The CDR3 runs to 15 residues. Supplemented by reference TRBV7-9 and TRBJ2-7, the full variable domain reads DTGVSQNPRHKITKRGQNVTFRCDPISEHNRLYWYRQTLGQGPEFLTYFQNEAQLEKSRLLSDRFSAERPKGSFSTLEIQRTEQGDSAMYLCASSLEGFRAYEQYFGPGTRLTVT.

The rearrangement joins TRBV5-1 to TRBJ2-7, with 8 bases that match TRBD1. The CDR3 has 14 amino acids. V shed 5 bases, J shed 2 bases, and the junction held 6 bases outside the gene matches. Germline V gene lookup returns CDR1 SGHRS and CDR2 YFSETQ. CDR3 DNA sequence: TGCGCCAGCAGTTCGACAGGGGCCACCTACGAGCAGTACTTC. It translates to CASSSTGATYEQYF. The full variable domain, rest sourced from reference TRBV5-1 and TRBJ2-7, is KAGVTQTPRYLIKTRGQQVTLSCSPISGHRSVSWYQQTPGQGLQFLFEYFSETQRNKGNFPGRFSGRQFSNSRSEMNVSTLELGDSALYLCASSSTGATYEQYFGPGTRLTVT.

The V and J genes are TRBV6-5 and TRBJ2-7; D is possibly TRBD2 (5 bases). CDR1 and CDR2 from the germline V gene are MNHEY and SVGAGI. The CDR3 extends over 15 amino acids. Trimming shortened V by 0 bases and J by 2 bases, and 11 bases separated the two germline ends. The CDR3 sequence: CASSYSGSGAYEQYF. The CDR3 DNA reads as TGTGCCAGCAGTTACTCAGGGTCCGGGGCCTACGAGCAGTACTTC.

This chain uses TRBV9 with TRBJ1-2; tentatively, D is TRBD1 (5 bases). This CDR3 region has 15 residues. CDR1 is SGDLS, CDR2 YYNGEE, per germline. With 4 bases removed from V and 5 bases from J, the gap between germline ends came to 18 bases. Here the CDR3 reads CASSPGGDGAYGYTF. The DNA for the CDR3 is TGTGCCAGCAGCCCGGGAGGGGATGGCGCGTATGGCTACACCTTC.

This clone showed up just a few times. V usage is TRBV6-1 and J usage is TRBJ1-2; weak D call: TRBD1 (5 bases). Looked up from germline, CDR1 is MNHNS and CDR2 is SASEGT. Trimming left V 8 bases short and J 8 bases short, with 15 bases between. The CDR3 contains 12 residues. In DNA, the CDR3 is TGTGCCAGCTCACAGGCCTGGAGCGGCTACACCTTC. Translating it yields CASSQAWSGYTF.

The rearrangement joins TRBV14 to TRBJ2-5, with 10 bases that match TRBD2. CDR3 size: 14 residues. Germline lookup yields CDR1 SGHDN and CDR2 FVKESK. V gave up 5 bases and J gave up 2 bases; unmatched junction bases: 2. The CDR3: CASSGAGGQETQYF. The CDR3 DNA is TGTGCCAGCAGCGGAGCGGGGGGGCAAGAGACCCAGTACTTC.

J is TRBJ1-2 and V is TRBV13, with TRBD1 identical over 8 bases. The germline V gene has CDR1 PRHDT and CDR2 FYEKMQ (reference sequence). Unmatched junction bases numbered 11, after V lost 5 bases and J lost 3 bases. This CDR3 is 16 amino acids long. Here the CDR3 reads CASSPRSGGRYYGYTF. The DNA for the CDR3 is TGTGCCAGCAGCCCCCGGTCAGGGGGCAGGTACTATGGCTACACCTTC.